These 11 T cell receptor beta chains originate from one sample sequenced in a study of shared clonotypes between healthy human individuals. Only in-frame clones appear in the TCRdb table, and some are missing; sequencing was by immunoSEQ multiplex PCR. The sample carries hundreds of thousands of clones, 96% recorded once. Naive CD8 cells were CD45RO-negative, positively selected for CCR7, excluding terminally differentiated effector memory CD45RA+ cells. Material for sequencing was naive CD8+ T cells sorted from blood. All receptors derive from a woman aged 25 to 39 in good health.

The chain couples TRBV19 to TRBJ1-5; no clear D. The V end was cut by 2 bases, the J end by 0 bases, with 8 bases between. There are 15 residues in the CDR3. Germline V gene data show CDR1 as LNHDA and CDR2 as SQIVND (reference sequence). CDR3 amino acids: CASSIFANSNQPQHF. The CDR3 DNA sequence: TGTGCCAGTAGTATATTCGCCAATAGCAATCAGCCCCAGCATTTT.

The CDR3 DNA sequence: TGTGCCACCAGCGCACGGACAGGAATGAGCAATCAGCCCCAGCATTTT. Translating gives CATSARTGMSNQPQHF. This sequence joins TRBV15 and TRBJ1-5; TRBD1 aligns across 7 bases. Germline CDR1 reads LNHNV; CDR2 reads YYDKDF (reference sequence). With 5 bases clipped from V and 1 base from J, the junction kept 8 bases outside the gene matches. The CDR3 totals 16 residues. The full variable domain, in which reference TRBV15 and TRBJ1-5 provide the parts outside the CDR3, is DAMVIQNPRYQVTQFGKPVTLSCSQTLNHNVMYWYQQKSSQAPKLLFHYYDKDFNNEADTPDNFQSRRPNTSFCFLDIRSPGLGDTAMYLCATSARTGMSNQPQHFGDGTRLSIL.

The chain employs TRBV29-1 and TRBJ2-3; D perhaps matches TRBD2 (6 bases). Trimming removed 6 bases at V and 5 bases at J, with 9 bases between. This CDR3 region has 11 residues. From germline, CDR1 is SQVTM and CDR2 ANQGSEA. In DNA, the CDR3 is TGCAGCGTCATGGGACTAGATACGCAGTATTTT. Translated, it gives CSVMGLDTQYF.

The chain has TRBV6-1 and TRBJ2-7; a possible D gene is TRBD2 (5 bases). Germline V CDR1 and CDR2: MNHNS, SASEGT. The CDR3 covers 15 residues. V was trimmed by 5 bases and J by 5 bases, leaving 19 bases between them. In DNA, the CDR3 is TGTGCCAGCAGTTTGCGAACAGTGGGAGCGGACGAGCAGTACTTC. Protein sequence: CASSLRTVGADEQYF.

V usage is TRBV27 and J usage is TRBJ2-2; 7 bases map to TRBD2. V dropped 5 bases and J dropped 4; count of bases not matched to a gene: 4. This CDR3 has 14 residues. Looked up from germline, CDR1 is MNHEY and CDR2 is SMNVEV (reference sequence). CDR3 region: CASSQTSPTGELFF. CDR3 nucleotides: TGTGCCAGCAGTCAGACTAGCCCCACCGGGGAGCTGTTTTTT.

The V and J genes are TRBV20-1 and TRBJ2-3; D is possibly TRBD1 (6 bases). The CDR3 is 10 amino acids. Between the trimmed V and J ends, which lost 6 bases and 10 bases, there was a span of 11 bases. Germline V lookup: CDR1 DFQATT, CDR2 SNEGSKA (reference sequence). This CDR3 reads CSASTGPQYF. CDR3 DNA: TGCAGTGCCAGTACAGGGCCGCAGTATTTT.

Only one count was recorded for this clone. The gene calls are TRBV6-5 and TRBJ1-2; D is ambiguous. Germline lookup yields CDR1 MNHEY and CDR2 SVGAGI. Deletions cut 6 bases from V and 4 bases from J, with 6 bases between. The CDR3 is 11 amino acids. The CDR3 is CASRATYGYTF. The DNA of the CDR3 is TGTGCCAGCAGGGCAACCTATGGCTACACCTTC.

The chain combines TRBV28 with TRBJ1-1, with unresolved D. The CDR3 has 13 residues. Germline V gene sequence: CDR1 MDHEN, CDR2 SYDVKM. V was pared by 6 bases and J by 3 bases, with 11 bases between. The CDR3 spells CASSFSWHTEAFF. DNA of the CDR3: TGTGCCAGCAGCTTTTCATGGCACACTGAAGCTTTCTTT.

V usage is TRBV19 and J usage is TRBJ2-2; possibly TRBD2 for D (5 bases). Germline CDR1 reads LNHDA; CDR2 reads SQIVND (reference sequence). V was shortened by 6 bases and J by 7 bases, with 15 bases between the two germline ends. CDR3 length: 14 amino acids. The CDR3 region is CASRVRTRDGELFF. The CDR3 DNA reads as TGTGCCAGTAGAGTCCGAACCCGGGACGGGGAGCTGTTTTTT. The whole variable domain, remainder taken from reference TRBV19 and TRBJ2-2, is DGGITQSPKYLFRKEGQNVTLSCEQNLNHDAMYWYRQDPGQGLRLIYYSQIVNDFQKGDIAEGYSVSREKKESFPLTVTSAQKNPTAFYLCASRVRTRDGELFFGEGSRLTVL.

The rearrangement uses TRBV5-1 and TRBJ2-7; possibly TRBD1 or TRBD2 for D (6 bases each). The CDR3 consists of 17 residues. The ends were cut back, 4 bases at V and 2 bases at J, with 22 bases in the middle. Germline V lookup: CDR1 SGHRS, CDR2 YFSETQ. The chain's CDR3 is CASSPEGGPSYTYEQYF. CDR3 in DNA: TGCGCCAGCAGCCCGGAGGGGGGCCCGTCATACACCTACGAGCAGTACTTC. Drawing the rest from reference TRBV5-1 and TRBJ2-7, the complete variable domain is KAGVTQTPRYLIKTRGQQVTLSCSPISGHRSVSWYQQTPGQGLQFLFEYFSETQRNKGNFPGRFSGRQFSNSRSEMNVSTLELGDSALYLCASSPEGGPSYTYEQYFGPGTRLTVT.

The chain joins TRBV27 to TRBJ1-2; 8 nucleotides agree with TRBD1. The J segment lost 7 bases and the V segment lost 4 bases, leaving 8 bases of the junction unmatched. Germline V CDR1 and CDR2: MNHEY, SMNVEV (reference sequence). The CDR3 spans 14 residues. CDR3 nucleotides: TGTGCCAGCAGTTCCAGGACAGGGACCCGTGGCTACACCTTC. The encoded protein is CASSSRTGTRGYTF.